A selection of T cell receptor beta chains follows, all from one sample in a study of CD8 T cells in Susac syndrome. Using its own MiXCR run on the immunoSEQ multiplex PCR reads, TCRdb lists one record per CDR3 protein. The table records 200,000 to 300,000 distinct CDR3 sequences, just under 95% of them present only once. The specimen sequenced was CD4+ T cells from PBMCs. These receptors all come from a human donor with multiple sclerosis. Each CDR3 is given with its conserved first and last residue. D genes are given only for firm matches. The size of a clone is reported for some rows only, either as once, few or many, or as a class for expanded clones.

d_call	v_call	clone_size	j_call	cdr3_aa	cdr3_nt
TRBD1	TRBV7-9	-	TRBJ2-5	CASSPRTGGAETQYF	TGTGCCAGCAGCCCTAGGACAGGGGGCGCAGAGACCCAGTACTTC
-	TRBV12-3/TRBV12-4	-	TRBJ2-2	CASSPFRGPAGELFF	TGTGCCAGCAGTCCCTTCCGGGGGCCTGCCGGGGAGCTGTTTTTT
-	TRBV20-1	once	TRBJ1-5	CSAPPTGYSNQPQHF	TGCAGTGCACCACCCACAGGGTATAGCAATCAGCCCCAGCATTTT
TRBD1	TRBV20-1	-	TRBJ1-5	CSARAQGPNQPQHF	TGCAGTGCTAGAGCACAGGGGCCCAATCAGCCCCAGCATTTT
-	TRBV7-6	-	TRBJ2-7	CASSSGPVAYEQYF	TGTGCCAGCAGCTCCGGCCCGGTTGCCTACGAGCAGTACTTC
TRBD2	TRBV20-1	-	TRBJ2-5	CSASSPGLQETQYF	TGCAGTGCTAGTTCTCCGGGACTACAAGAGACCCAGTACTTC
TRBD2	TRBV5-1	-	TRBJ2-3	CASSLGTSAGGPGTQYF	TGCGCCAGCAGCTTGGGGACCTCGGCGGGAGGGCCGGGCACGCAGTATTTT
-	TRBV30	-	TRBJ1-2	CACRQRDLYGYTF	TGTGCCTGCAGACAGAGAGACCTTTATGGCTACACCTTC
TRBD1	TRBV19	-	TRBJ2-7	CASSPGTGVEQYF	TGTGCCAGTAGTCCCGGGACAGGGGTCGAGCAGTACTTC
TRBD1	TRBV15	-	TRBJ2-2	CATSRSLGGQGASGELFF	TGTGCCACCAGCAGATCCCTGGGGGGACAGGGGGCATCCGGGGAGCTGTTTTTT
TRBD1	TRBV3-1	-	TRBJ1-6	CASSQGTGGPTF	TGTGCCAGCAGCCAAGGCACAGGGGGCCCCACGTTT
-	TRBV5-4	once	TRBJ2-6	CASSLEGANVLTF	TGTGCCAGCAGCTTAGAGGGGGCCAACGTCCTGACTTTC
-	TRBV5-1	-	TRBJ2-2	CASSLGDTGELFF	TGCGCCAGCAGCTTGGGGGACACCGGGGAGCTGTTTTTT
TRBD1	TRBV12-3/TRBV12-4	-	TRBJ1-2	CASSPTGGQNYGYTF	TGTGCCAGCAGTCCCACAGGGGGCCAAAACTATGGCTACACCTTC
TRBD1	TRBV10-2	-	TRBJ2-5	CASTDRGQETQYF	TGCGCCAGCACTGACAGGGGTCAAGAGACCCAGTACTTC
-	TRBV7-6	-	TRBJ2-6	CASSPRFRGAGANVLTF	TGTGCCAGCAGCCCCCGTTTCAGGGGTGCTGGGGCCAACGTCCTGACTTTC
-	TRBV30	-	TRBJ2-7	CAWSPTPNRASYEQYF	TGTGCCTGGAGTCCCACCCCCAACAGGGCCTCCTACGAGCAGTACTTC
TRBD2	TRBV18	-	TRBJ2-5	CASSPLPGLAGETQYF	TGTGCCAGCTCACCACTCCCGGGACTAGCGGGAGAGACCCAGTACTTC
TRBD2	TRBV5-1	-	TRBJ2-1	CASSLGGTSGDNEQFF	TGCGCCAGCAGCTTGGGCGGGACTAGCGGGGACAATGAGCAGTTCTTC
-	TRBV4-1	-	TRBJ1-5	CASSQVGQGSNQPQHF	TGCGCCAGCAGCCAAGTGGGTCAGGGAAGCAATCAGCCCCAGCATTTT
-	TRBV20-1	-	TRBJ2-5	CSAHRQVPQETQYF	TGCAGTGCGCATCGACAGGTCCCCCAAGAGACCCAGTACTTC
TRBD1	TRBV20-1	-	TRBJ1-2	CSAPRQGGYTF	TGCAGTGCTCCTCGACAGGGTGGCTACACCTTC
-	TRBV28	-	TRBJ1-4	CASSPLGPGKLFF	TGTGCCAGCAGTCCATTGGGACCGGGAAAACTGTTTTTT
-	TRBV7-2	-	TRBJ2-7	CASSLGGIPSYEQYF	TGTGCCAGCAGCTTAGGCGGGATCCCATCCTACGAGCAGTACTTC
-	TRBV28	-	TRBJ1-5	CASTFSEGEGRPQHF	TGTGCCAGCACCTTCTCCGAGGGGGAAGGGCGGCCCCAGCATTTT
TRBD1	TRBV5-4	-	TRBJ2-4	CASSFRDRDIQYF	TGTGCCAGCAGCTTCCGGGACAGGGACATTCAGTACTTC
-	TRBV7-9	-	TRBJ2-4	CASSSSDWVAKNIQYF	TGTGCCAGCAGCTCCTCTGACTGGGTAGCCAAAAACATTCAGTACTTC
TRBD1	TRBV12-3/TRBV12-4	-	TRBJ2-2	CASSSGTGVNTGELFF	TGTGCCAGCAGTTCCGGGACAGGGGTGAACACCGGGGAGCTGTTTTTT
-	TRBV3-1	-	TRBJ1-3	CASSRKTGRNGNTIYF	TGTGCCAGCAGCCGAAAAACAGGGAGGAATGGAAACACCATATATTTT
TRBD1	TRBV27	-	TRBJ1-2	CASRSYRGQDGYTF	TGTGCCAGCAGATCGTACAGGGGGCAGGATGGCTACACCTTC
-	TRBV28	-	TRBJ1-1	CASSTPEGKGTEAFF	TGTGCCAGCAGCACCCCCGAGGGGAAGGGGACTGAAGCTTTCTTT
TRBD1	TRBV29-1	-	TRBJ1-2	CSVGQGDYGYTF	TGCAGCGTTGGACAGGGAGACTATGGCTACACCTTC
-	TRBV28	once	TRBJ1-1	CASGPGSTEAFF	TGTGCCAGCGGGCCGGGGAGCACTGAAGCTTTCTTT
-	TRBV10-3	-	TRBJ2-7	CAISEGWEQYF	TGTGCCATCAGTGAAGGGTGGGAGCAGTACTTC
-	TRBV29-1	few	TRBJ1-1	CSVERGGTEAFF	TGCAGCGTTGAACGGGGAGGCACTGAAGCTTTCTTT
-	TRBV9	-	TRBJ1-2	CASSGDLYGYTF	TGTGCCAGCAGCGGGGACCTCTATGGCTACACCTTC
-	TRBV25-1	-	TRBJ2-5	CASSAAGVPPESQETQYF	TGTGCCAGCAGTGCGGCAGGGGTGCCACCTGAGTCCCAAGAGACCCAGTACTTC
-	TRBV10-3	-	TRBJ1-1	CAISDRIEAFF	TGTGCCATCAGTGATCGTATTGAAGCTTTCTTT
TRBD1	TRBV2	-	TRBJ1-1	CATNGQGLQNTEAFF	TGTGCCACTAACGGACAGGGTTTACAAAACACTGAAGCTTTCTTT
TRBD1	TRBV2	-	TRBJ2-7	CASRVPGGPYEQYF	TGTGCCAGCAGAGTTCCAGGGGGCCCCTACGAGCAGTACTTC
-	TRBV6-6	-	TRBJ1-1	CASSLDRMGTEAFF	TGTGCCAGCAGTCTCGACAGGATGGGGACTGAAGCTTTCTTT
-	TRBV4-1	-	TRBJ1-3	CASSQGDTYSGNTIYF	TGCGCCAGCAGCCAAGGTGATACTTACTCTGGAAACACCATATATTTT
TRBD1	TRBV6-5	-	TRBJ1-1	CASSDRVLNTEAFF	TGTGCCAGCAGTGACAGGGTTTTGAACACTGAAGCTTTCTTT